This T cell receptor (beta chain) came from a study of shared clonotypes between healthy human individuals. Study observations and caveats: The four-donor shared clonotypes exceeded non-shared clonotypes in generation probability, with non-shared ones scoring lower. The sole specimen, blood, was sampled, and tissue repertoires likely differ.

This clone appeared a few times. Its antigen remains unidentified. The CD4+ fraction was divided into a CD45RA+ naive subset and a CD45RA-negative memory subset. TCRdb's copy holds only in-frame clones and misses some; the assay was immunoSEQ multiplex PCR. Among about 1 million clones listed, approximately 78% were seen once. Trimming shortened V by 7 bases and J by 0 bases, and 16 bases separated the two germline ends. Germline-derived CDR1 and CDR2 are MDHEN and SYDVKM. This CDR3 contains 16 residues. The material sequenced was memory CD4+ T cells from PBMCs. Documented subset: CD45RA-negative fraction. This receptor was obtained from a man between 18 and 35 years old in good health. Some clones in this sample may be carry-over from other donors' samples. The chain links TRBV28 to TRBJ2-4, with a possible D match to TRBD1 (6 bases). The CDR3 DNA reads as TGTGCCAGCACCGACGCCTGGGGGCTAGCCAAAAACATTCAGTACTTC. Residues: CASTDAWGLAKNIQYF.